This T cell receptor (beta chain) derives from a study of blood T cell repertoires in COVID-19. Study-level background: PBMCs, B-cell-depleted T cells, or T cells provided the cDNA or gDNA that made up the material.

V lost 0 bases and J lost 0, with 12 bases in between. Germline V lookup: CDR1 SGHNT, CDR2 YYREEE (reference sequence). The CDR3 sequence is 16 residues long. This clone appeared a few times. In the authors' workflow: Scientists estimated how many nucleated cells there were by amplifying reference gene primers. Assay: immunoSEQ multiplex PCR; the TCRdb copy retains only in-frame clones and omits some. V, J and clone size are taken as reported in that table, and D and trimming were inferred from the DNA itself. In the table there are some 150,000 clones, roughly four fifths of which are singletons. The sequence derives from an elderly man with acute or convalescent COVID-19. The V gene is TRBV5-4, the J gene TRBJ1-1; D is ambiguous. Sequencing was done on a sample of peripheral blood. The CDR3 reads CASSLAEGSLNTEAFF. The CDR3 nucleotides read TGTGCCAGCAGCTTGGCCGAGGGTTCTCTGAACACTGAAGCTTTCTTT.